Below are 17 T cell receptor beta chains sequenced from a single sample in a study of T cell responses to AZD1222 COVID-19 vaccine. Clones were read by immunoSEQ multiplex PCR, and TCRdb kept only the in-frame ones, dropping some. The repertoire holds approximately 180,000 clones, with 85% to 90% as singletons. The specimen was peripheral blood, collected on day 0 of AZD1222 vaccination. The receptors shown here come from an adult in good health.

The chain is built from TRBV15 and TRBJ1-1, with 8 positions matching TRBD1. The V gene end was trimmed by 5 bases and the J gene end by 1 base; junction bases not matched to a gene: 12. Per the germline V gene, CDR1 is LNHNV and CDR2 is YYDKDF (reference sequence). The CDR3 is 17 amino acids. The CDR3 DNA is TGTGCCACCAGCTTCCAGGGGGCTTTGGATGAGAACACTGAAGCTTTCTTT. This gives the protein CATSFQGALDENTEAFF.

This clone was seen only once. The chain links TRBV29-1 to TRBJ1-2; no firm D call. The CDR3 consists of 12 residues. Germline values: CDR1 SQVTM, CDR2 ANQGSEA. Trimming pared 5 bases from V and 4 bases from J, leaving 11 bases between. The CDR3 region is CSVYSLGYGYTF. In DNA form, the CDR3 reads TGCAGCGTTTATTCATTAGGCTATGGCTACACCTTC.

This clone came up once. The rearrangement uses TRBV6-1 and TRBJ2-7; D is possibly TRBD1 (6 bases). V was shortened by 2 bases and J by 0 bases, with 8 bases between the two germline ends. Germline assignment: CDR1 MNHNS and CDR2 SASEGT. The CDR3 has 14 residues. The CDR3 DNA reads as TGTGCCAGCAGTGAATTGGGGGCCTCCTACGAGCAGTACTTC. This encodes CASSELGASYEQYF.

The V and J genes are TRBV29-1 and TRBJ1-2; possibly TRBD1 for D (6 bases). Trimming pared 4 bases from V and 1 base from J, leaving 10 bases between. From germline, CDR1 is SQVTM and CDR2 ANQGSEA. This CDR3 is 13 amino acids long. The chain's CDR3 is CSVGAGDNYGYTF. Written as DNA, the CDR3 is TGCAGCGTTGGGGCAGGGGATAACTATGGCTACACCTTC.

The chain uses TRBV6-5 and TRBJ1-6; D call uncertain. The CDR3 has 14 amino acids. Germline V CDR1 and CDR2: MNHEY, SVGAGI. Between the trimmed V and J ends, which lost 0 bases and 7 bases, there was a span of 7 bases. The CDR3 region has the DNA TGTGCCAGCAGTTACTCGAGCGGGAATTCACCCCTCCACTTT. Translating it yields CASSYSSGNSPLHF.

In its sample, this clone was seen once. The chain has TRBV2 and TRBJ2-2; TRBD1 matches 8 bases. CDR1 and CDR2 from the germline V gene are SNHLY and FYNNEI. The V gene end was trimmed by 8 bases and the J gene end by 2 bases; junction bases not matched to a gene: 4. The CDR3 has 14 residues. In DNA, the CDR3 is TGTGCCAGCGAGACAGGGGAAAACACCGGGGAGCTGTTTTTT. It codes for CASETGENTGELFF.

The rearrangement joins TRBV5-1 to TRBJ1-3, with D unresolved. CDR1 and CDR2 from the germline V gene are SGHRS and YFSETQ. The CDR3 has 14 residues. Trimming pared 0 bases from V and 2 bases from J, leaving 6 bases between. CDR3 nucleotides: TGCGCCAGCAGCTTGGATGACGCTGGAAACACCATATATTTT. This sequence encodes CASSLDDAGNTIYF.

V is TRBV11-2 and J is TRBJ2-1, with D possibly TRBD2 on 5 matching bases. This CDR3 comprises 16 residues. V lost 5 bases and J 0 bases, leaving 14 bases between the germline ends. CDR1 is SGHAT, CDR2 FQNNGV, per germline. In nucleotides, the CDR3 is TGTGCCAGCAGCCGAGGAGGTCTCCTCTCCTACAATGAGCAGTTCTTC. Protein product: CASSRGGLLSYNEQFF.

The chain uses TRBV30 and TRBJ1-2; 8 positions match TRBD1. The germline V gene encodes CDR1 GTSNPN and CDR2 SVGIG (reference sequence). The V segment lost 0 bases and the J segment 2 bases; nucleotides outside the gene matches: 14. The CDR3 consists of 18 residues. As DNA, the CDR3 is TGTGCCTGGAGTGTACCCCCGACAGGGGTTCTGGGGAACTATGGCTACACCTTC. It yields the protein CAWSVPPTGVLGNYGYTF.

This chain's CDR3 is CASSLQDRLAGANEQFF. The CDR3 region has the DNA TGCGCCAGCAGCTTGCAAGACCGACTAGCGGGGGCCAATGAGCAGTTCTTC. The rearrangement uses TRBV5-1 and TRBJ2-1; 12 positions agree with TRBD2. V trimming: 1 base; J trimming: 6 bases; junction bases outside the gene matches: 8. This CDR3 is built from 17 residues. Germline V lookup: CDR1 SGHRS, CDR2 YFSETQ.

This chain connects TRBV30 to TRBJ1-5, with no clear D. V was trimmed by 5 bases and J by 2 bases, leaving 13 bases between them. The CDR3 extends over 14 amino acids. CDR1 and CDR2 (germline): GTSNPN, SVGIG (reference sequence). CDR3 sequence (DNA): TGTGCCTGGGGTGAGGGTCAGGGCAATCAGCCCCAGCATTTT. It codes for CAWGEGQGNQPQHF.

The gene calls are TRBV2 and TRBJ1-1; D may be TRBD1 (5 bases). Germline lookup yields CDR1 SNHLY and CDR2 FYNNEI. Between the trimmed V and J ends, which lost 6 bases and 7 bases, there was a span of 15 bases. The CDR3 has 13 amino acids. CDR3 residues: CASSDVGGIEAFF. DNA of the CDR3: TGTGCCAGCAGCGACGTGGGGGGTATTGAAGCTTTCTTT.

The rearrangement uses TRBV12-3 or TRBV12-4 and TRBJ2-1, with D uncertain. Trimming shortened V by 3 bases and J by 11 bases, and 11 bases separated the two germline ends. The CDR3 extends over 12 amino acids. DNA for the CDR3: TGTGCCAGCAGTTTGGCCGCCCGTAAGCAGTTCTTC. It encodes CASSLAARKQFF.

The rearrangement links TRBV21-1 to TRBJ2-2; the table calls TRBD2, which could not be checked here. TRBV21-1 is termed a pseudogene. The CDR3 has 12 amino acids. As DNA, the CDR3 is TGTGCCAGTTACGGACTAGCCCGGGAGCTGTTTTTT. It specifies CASYGLARELFF.

The CDR3 region has the DNA TGCGCCAGCAGTCAAAGGGACATGCTGTTCTTC. This encodes CASSQRDMLFF. This rearrangement joins TRBV4-1 to TRBJ2-1; D perhaps matches TRBD1 (6 bases). Per germline, CDR1 MGHRA and CDR2 YSYEKL. The CDR3 runs to 11 residues. Trimming left V 6 bases short and J 15 bases short, with 15 bases between.

J is TRBJ2-2 and V is TRBV5-4, with 8 bases aligning to TRBD2. V lost 3 bases, J lost 4 bases, and 8 bases stayed unmatched. Germline CDR1 and CDR2: SGHNT and YYREEE (reference sequence). This CDR3 is built from 16 residues. This CDR3 is CASSSLAGGFTGELFF. The CDR3 nucleotides read TGTGCCAGCAGCTCGCTCGCGGGGGGTTTCACCGGGGAGCTGTTTTTT. Full variable domain (outside the CDR3, taken from reference TRBV5-4 and TRBJ2-2): ETGVTQSPTHLIKTRGQQVTLRCSSQSGHNTVSWYQQALGQGPQFIFQYYREEENGRGNFPPRFSGLQFPNYSSELNVNALELDDSALYLCASSSLAGGFTGELFFGEGSRLTVL.

The chain recombines TRBV9 with TRBJ1-2; no clear D gene. Per the germline V gene, CDR1 is SGDLS and CDR2 is YYNGEE. This CDR3 contains 14 residues. Trimming cost V 3 bases and J 2 bases, with 11 bases left between them. This chain's CDR3 is CASSADSYNYGYTF. The CDR3 DNA sequence: TGTGCCAGCAGCGCGGACTCCTACAACTATGGCTACACCTTC.